Presented here are 9 T cell receptor beta chains from one specimen sequenced in a study of shared clonotypes between healthy human individuals. Sequencing used immunoSEQ multiplex PCR; TCRdb keeps in-frame clones, though not all of them. The table records some 1.5 million clones, over 95% of them present only once. The sample comprised naive CD4+ T cells sorted from blood. Subset here: CD45RA+ positively selected. The receptor set was obtained from a man in his thirties or forties in good health.

This clone was observed once. CDR3 DNA sequence: TGTGCCAGCAGTTTAAGGGGGCTAGGAGAGACCCAGTACTTC. This codes for CASSLRGLGETQYF. The chain links TRBV27 to TRBJ2-5, with TRBD1 matching 7 bases. Trimming removed 2 bases from V and 4 bases from J; junction bases left unmatched: 4. CDR3 length: 14 residues. Germline V CDR1 and CDR2: MNHEY, SMNVEV (reference sequence).

This chain joins TRBV5-1 and TRBJ2-7; TRBD2 is a possible D gene (6 bases). V gave up 4 bases and J gave up 3 bases, with 17 bases separating them. CDR3 length: 15 residues. Germline CDR1 reads SGHRS; CDR2 reads YFSETQ. CDR3 in DNA: TGCGCCAGCAGCGACCCGCGGGGCGCAGACTACGAGCAGTACTTC. Translated, it gives CASSDPRGADYEQYF.

V usage is TRBV11-2 and J usage is TRBJ2-7, with D unclear. Trimming stripped 5 bases from V and 2 bases from J, with 7 bases between. CDR1 is SGHAT, CDR2 FQNNGV, per germline. CDR3 length equals 12 residues. CDR3 sequence: CASSPTAYEQYF. CDR3 DNA: TGTGCCAGCAGCCCAACAGCCTACGAGCAGTACTTC.

This rearrangement joins TRBV7-9 to TRBJ2-4, with D possibly being TRBD1 (6 bases). CDR1 and CDR2 (germline): SEHNR, FQNEAQ (reference sequence). The CDR3 sequence is 15 residues long. Trimming removed 7 bases from V and 0 bases from J, with 13 bases in between. Written as DNA, the CDR3 is TGTGCCAGCACCCTTGGGGGCCTAGCCAAAAACATTCAGTACTTC. Translating gives CASTLGGLAKNIQYF.

This clone was picked up one time. This chain joins TRBV18 and TRBJ1-2, with TRBD1 matching 9 bases. Germline V CDR1 and CDR2: KGHSH, LQKENI. V dropped 5 bases and J dropped 14; count of bases not matched to a gene: 12. The CDR3 length is 13 residues. The CDR3 bases are TGTGCCAGCTCATCAAAACCGGGACAGGGCGGTACCTTC. It yields the protein CASSSKPGQGGTF.

In regard to this clone: Other DNA variants within this sample encode the same CDR3. This rearrangement joins TRBV7-9 to TRBJ2-7; unclear D gene. Trimming removed 1 base from V and 5 bases from J, with 3 bases in between. CDR3 length: 11 amino acids. Germline assignment: CDR1 SEHNR and CDR2 FQNEAQ (reference sequence). In DNA form, the CDR3 reads TGTGCCAGCAGCTTAGTGGACGAGCAGTACTTC. Translating gives CASSLVDEQYF.

This rearrangement joins TRBV11-2 to TRBJ1-4, with 10 bases aligning to TRBD1. Per the germline V gene, CDR1 is SGHAT and CDR2 is FQNNGV. V dropped 5 bases and J dropped 6; count of bases not matched to a gene: 9. CDR3 size: 16 residues. DNA of the CDR3: TGTGCCAGCAGCCAGGGACAGGGGACGCAGGATGAAAAACTGTTTTTT. This sequence encodes CASSQGQGTQDEKLFF.

The gene calls are TRBV5-1 and TRBJ2-5, with D perhaps matching TRBD1 (6 bases). The closer fit of TRBJ2-7 to the DNA end suggests the J call may be wrong. The CDR3 loop spans 14 amino acids. CDR1 and CDR2 (germline): SGHRS, YFSETQ. The CDR3 loop reads CASSVGTKAYEQYF. The CDR3 region has the DNA TGCGCCAGCAGCGTCGGGACAAAGGCCTACGAGCAGTACTTC.

This clone was seen once. V usage is TRBV7-9 and J usage is TRBJ1-2, with a possible D match to TRBD1 (5 bases). Trimming removed 5 bases from V and 8 bases from J, with 15 bases in between. The CDR3 sequence is 13 residues long. The germline V gene has CDR1 SEHNR and CDR2 FQNEAQ (reference sequence). The CDR3 reads CASSPDTIMGYTF. The CDR3 DNA reads TGTGCCAGCAGCCCGGACACGATAATGGGCTACACCTTC.